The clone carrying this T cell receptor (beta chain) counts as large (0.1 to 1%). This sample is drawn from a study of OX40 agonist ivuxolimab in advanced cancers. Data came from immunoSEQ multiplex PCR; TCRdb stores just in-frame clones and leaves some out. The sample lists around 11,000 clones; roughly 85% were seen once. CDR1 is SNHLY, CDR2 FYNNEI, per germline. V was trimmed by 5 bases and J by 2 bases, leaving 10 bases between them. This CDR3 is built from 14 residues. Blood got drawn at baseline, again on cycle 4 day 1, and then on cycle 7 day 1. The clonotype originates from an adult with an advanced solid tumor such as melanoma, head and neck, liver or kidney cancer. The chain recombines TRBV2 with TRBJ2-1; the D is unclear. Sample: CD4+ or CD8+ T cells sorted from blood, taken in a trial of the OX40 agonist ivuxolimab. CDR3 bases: TGTGCCAGCAGTACCCGAAAGCCCTACAATGAGCAGTTCTTC. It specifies CASSTRKPYNEQFF.